A selection of T cell receptor beta chains follows, all from one sample in a study of blood T cell repertoires in COVID-19. The data were produced by immunoSEQ multiplex PCR, yet TCRdb's version contains in-frame clones alone and is incomplete. The sample includes a few hundred thousand clones, roughly nine tenths of them seen just once. The material sequenced was PBMCs or T cells enriched from blood (not recorded which). These receptors all stem from a man younger than 30 who had recovered from COVID-19. Both conserved end residues are part of each CDR3. Fields, in order: clone size, V gene, J gene, D gene, CDR3 protein, CDR3 DNA. The D gene is left open where the match is weak. Clone size is not always given. Where it is, it says once, few, many or a class for expanded clones.

clone size: -; V gene: TRBV19; J gene: TRBJ2-5; D gene: TRBD2; CDR3 protein: CASSSAGGSTETQYF; CDR3 DNA: TGTGCCAGTAGCTCGGCGGGGGGATCCACAGAGACCCAGTACTTC
clone size: -; V gene: TRBV10-3; J gene: TRBJ2-7; D gene: -; CDR3 protein: CAISGSNAQYEQYF; CDR3 DNA: TGTGCCATCAGTGGATCCAATGCACAGTACGAGCAGTACTTC
clone size: -; V gene: TRBV6-1; J gene: TRBJ1-5; D gene: -; CDR3 protein: CASSEGVGAGNQPQHF; CDR3 DNA: TGTGCCAGCAGTGAAGGCGTGGGGGCAGGGAATCAGCCCCAGCATTTT
clone size: -; V gene: TRBV7-2; J gene: TRBJ1-1; D gene: TRBD1; CDR3 protein: CASSSLGGGTEAFF; CDR3 DNA: TGTGCCAGCAGCTCCCTAGGGGGCGGCACTGAAGCTTTCTTT
clone size: -; V gene: TRBV7-9; J gene: TRBJ1-1; D gene: -; CDR3 protein: CASSLEGGRNTEAFF; CDR3 DNA: TGTGCCAGCAGCTTAGAGGGGGGGAGGAACACTGAAGCTTTCTTT
clone size: -; V gene: TRBV28; J gene: TRBJ1-6; D gene: TRBD1; CDR3 protein: CASSFAQGLAPLHF; CDR3 DNA: TGTGCCAGCAGTTTCGCACAGGGGTTAGCACCCCTCCACTTT
clone size: -; V gene: TRBV29-1; J gene: TRBJ1-2; D gene: -; CDR3 protein: CSVRGTLAYGYTF; CDR3 DNA: TGCAGCGTCAGGGGCACCCTGGCCTATGGCTACACCTTC
clone size: -; V gene: TRBV2; J gene: TRBJ1-2; D gene: TRBD1; CDR3 protein: CASSEGRSGGLYSGYTF; CDR3 DNA: TGTGCCAGCAGTGAAGGACGTTCAGGGGGATTATATTCTGGCTACACCTTC
clone size: -; V gene: TRBV12-5; J gene: TRBJ1-3; D gene: -; CDR3 protein: CASGLASRGLVLNGNTIYF; CDR3 DNA: TGTGCTAGTGGTTTGGCATCCAGGGGTCTAGTCCTGAATGGAAACACCATATATTTT
clone size: -; V gene: TRBV5-1; J gene: TRBJ2-7; D gene: TRBD1; CDR3 protein: CASSLAGQNYYEQYF; CDR3 DNA: TGCGCCAGCAGCTTGGCGGGACAGAATTACTACGAGCAGTACTTC
clone size: -; V gene: TRBV9; J gene: TRBJ2-1; D gene: -; CDR3 protein: CASSHGGRRDLNEQFF; CDR3 DNA: TGTGCCAGCAGCCACGGAGGGAGGCGGGACCTCAATGAGCAGTTCTTC
clone size: -; V gene: TRBV19; J gene: TRBJ2-6; D gene: -; CDR3 protein: CASSTKGSVLPSGANVLTF; CDR3 DNA: TGTGCCAGTAGTACCAAGGGGTCAGTACTACCCTCTGGGGCCAACGTCCTGACTTTC
clone size: -; V gene: TRBV24-1; J gene: TRBJ1-4; D gene: -; CDR3 protein: CATSDYGRQGEKLFF; CDR3 DNA: TGTGCCACCAGTGATTACGGCAGGCAGGGTGAAAAACTGTTTTTT
clone size: -; V gene: TRBV27; J gene: TRBJ2-7; D gene: -; CDR3 protein: CASSFLGTPYEQYF; CDR3 DNA: TGTGCCAGCAGTTTCCTGGGGACACCCTACGAGCAGTACTTC
clone size: -; V gene: TRBV21-1; J gene: TRBJ2-1; D gene: -; CDR3 protein: CASSKENEQFF; CDR3 DNA: TGTGCCAGCAGCAAGGAGAATGAGCAGTTCTTC
clone size: -; V gene: TRBV28; J gene: TRBJ2-7; D gene: TRBD2; CDR3 protein: CASREGTSGVEQYF; CDR3 DNA: TGTGCCAGCAGGGAAGGGACTAGCGGGGTCGAGCAGTACTTC
clone size: -; V gene: TRBV4-1; J gene: TRBJ2-3; D gene: -; CDR3 protein: CASQGGAAPRAQYF; CDR3 DNA: TGCGCCAGCCAAGGGGGGGCAGCTCCAAGGGCGCAGTATTTT
clone size: -; V gene: TRBV10-3; J gene: TRBJ2-1; D gene: TRBD1; CDR3 protein: CAISDLGQARHNEQFF; CDR3 DNA: TGTGCCATCAGTGACCTTGGACAGGCCCGACACAATGAGCAGTTCTTC
clone size: -; V gene: TRBV5-1; J gene: TRBJ2-5; D gene: TRBD2; CDR3 protein: CASSFSGGAFETQYF; CDR3 DNA: TGCGCCAGCAGCTTTAGCGGGGGGGCCTTTGAGACCCAGTACTTC
clone size: -; V gene: TRBV30; J gene: TRBJ1-4; D gene: -; CDR3 protein: CAWSVSGREKLFF; CDR3 DNA: TGTGCCTGGAGTGTCTCAGGCCGTGAAAAACTGTTTTTT
clone size: -; V gene: TRBV28; J gene: TRBJ2-1; D gene: -; CDR3 protein: CASRSIAADSYNEQFF; CDR3 DNA: TGTGCCAGCAGATCAATAGCGGCTGACTCCTACAATGAGCAGTTCTTC
clone size: -; V gene: TRBV5-1; J gene: TRBJ2-1; D gene: -; CDR3 protein: CASSLAGLSNNEQFF; CDR3 DNA: TGCGCCAGCAGCTTGGCCGGACTTTCCAACAATGAGCAGTTCTTC
clone size: -; V gene: TRBV18; J gene: TRBJ2-1; D gene: -; CDR3 protein: CASSPPFRRSSYNEQFF; CDR3 DNA: TGTGCCAGCTCACCACCGTTTAGGCGGAGCTCCTACAATGAGCAGTTCTTC
clone size: few; V gene: TRBV6-2/TRBV6-3; J gene: TRBJ2-2; D gene: -; CDR3 protein: CASSYITETNTGELFF; CDR3 DNA: TGTGCCAGCAGTTACATTACGGAGACGAACACCGGGGAGCTGTTTTTT